This TCR beta chain was retrieved from a study of blood T cell repertoires in COVID-19. Looking at the study overall: Recovery meant two consecutive negative NP/OP PCR tests, professional clearance, or resolved symptoms. The cDNA or gDNA used as material had been derived from T cells, B-cell-depleted T cells, or PBMCs.

CDR1 GTSNPN and CDR2 SVGIG come from the germline V gene (reference sequence). The CDR3 covers 13 residues. V was cut by 4 bases and J by 7 bases, with 16 bases left in between. The cohort comprised adults aged roughly 18 to 95 years residing in about two dozen US areas. Which cohort a participant joined came from the clinical history participants gave. TCRdb keeps only in-frame clones here, not all; method: immunoSEQ multiplex PCR. The table shows 330,000 or so clones, with over 75% occurring only once. Specimen: PBMCs or T cells enriched from blood (not recorded which). This receptor was taken from a man in his forties in a cohort exposed to, infected with or recovered from COVID-19 (not recorded which). The chain carries TRBV30 and TRBJ1-1; the D is unclear. CDR3 amino acids: CAWINPDTIEAFF. The CDR3 coding sequence is TGTGCCTGGATTAACCCTGACACCATTGAAGCTTTCTTT.